A selection of T cell receptor beta chains follows, all from one sample in a study of brain T cells in children with intractable seizures. The repertoire was sequenced with immunoSEQ multiplex PCR; TCRdb's copy has only in-frame clones and lacks some. The sample has approximately 110,000 clones; 94% are singletons. The material sequenced was peripheral blood, taken at surgery. The receptors here all came from a boy younger than two with hemimegalencephaly and intractable seizures. The CDR3 runs from the conserved cysteine through the conserved F or W. A D gene is named only where the DNA matches it firmly. A row's size may be missing; if present it is once, few, many or a size class.

TRBJ1-2 NA TRBV6-1 NA CASSEAGGRVDGYTF TGTGCCAGCAGTGAAGCGGGTGGCAGGGTGGATGGCTACACCTTC
TRBJ2-5 NA TRBV5-1 NA CASSLAAVLQETQYF TGCGCCAGCAGCTTGGCCGCGGTCCTCCAAGAGACCCAGTACTTC
TRBJ2-5 NA TRBV7-9 NA CASSFSLEQSQETQYF TGTGCCAGCAGCTTTTCCCTTGAACAGTCCCAAGAGACCCAGTACTTC
TRBJ2-3 NA TRBV19 NA CASNKADGLPSTDTQYF TGTGCCAGTAACAAGGCGGACGGTCTACCTAGCACAGATACGCAGTATTTT
TRBJ2-2 NA TRBV6-5 NA CASSYSRLFTGELFF TGTGCCAGCAGTTACTCTAGACTCTTCACCGGGGAGCTGTTTTTT
TRBJ2-3 NA TRBV11-2 NA CASSLESGDTQYF TGTGCCAGCAGCTTAGAGTCCGGAGATACGCAGTATTTT
TRBJ2-7 NA TRBV7-9 TRBD2 CASSFSGRSYEQYF TGTGCCAGCAGCTTTAGCGGGAGATCCTACGAGCAGTACTTC
TRBJ2-7 NA TRBV7-2 TRBD2 CASSLVGTSTAGEQYF TGTGCCAGCAGCTTAGTTGGGACTAGCACCGCGGGAGAGCAGTACTTC
TRBJ2-3 NA TRBV7-9 NA CASKGPVRPTDTQYF TGTGCCAGCAAAGGGCCAGTCCGACCCACAGATACGCAGTATTTT
TRBJ2-3 NA TRBV11-3 NA CASSLGRGDTQYF TGTGCCAGCAGCTTAGGGCGGGGAGATACGCAGTATTTT
TRBJ2-7 NA TRBV6-2/TRBV6-3 NA CASSYGGSLEQYF TGTGCCAGCAGTTACGGGGGGTCGCTGGAGCAGTACTTC
TRBJ1-2 NA TRBV19 NA CASSIGGENGYTF TGTGCCAGTAGTATCGGAGGGGAAAATGGCTACACCTTC
TRBJ2-5 NA TRBV7-2 NA CASSLVVRGKTQYF TGTGCCAGCAGCTTAGTGGTCAGGGGCAAGACCCAGTACTTC
TRBJ1-1 NA TRBV11-2 NA CASSLGQGRTEAFF TGTGCCAGCAGCTTGGGGCAGGGGAGGACTGAAGCTTTCTTT
TRBJ2-7 once TRBV7-3 NA CASSLFPGNPYEQYF TGTGCCAGCAGCTTATTCCCGGGCAACCCTTACGAGCAGTACTTC
TRBJ2-7 NA TRBV6-5 NA CASSYAGFVYEQYF TGTGCCAGCAGTTACGCCGGGTTTGTGTACGAGCAGTACTTC
TRBJ1-5 NA TRBV30 NA CAWRGPRGAQPQHF TGTGCCTGGAGGGGCCCAAGGGGGGCTCAGCCCCAGCATTTT
TRBJ1-1 NA TRBV12-3/TRBV12-4 NA CASSPTPRQAFF TGTGCCAGCAGTCCAACCCCGCGCCAGGCTTTCTTT
TRBJ2-7 NA TRBV4-3 TRBD1 CASSQAQGAREQYF TGCGCCAGCAGCCAAGCCCAGGGGGCGAGGGAGCAGTACTTC
TRBJ2-3 NA TRBV7-2 TRBD2 CASRKRGRTDTQYF TGTGCCAGCAGGAAGCGGGGTCGCACAGATACGCAGTATTTT
TRBJ2-1 NA TRBV28 NA CASSLGRYNEQFF TGTGCCAGCAGTTTGGGGCGGTACAATGAGCAGTTCTTC
TRBJ2-1 NA TRBV30 NA CAWSNLGISSYNEQFF TGTGCCTGGAGCAATTTAGGGATTAGCTCCTACAATGAGCAGTTCTTC
TRBJ1-2 NA TRBV29-1 TRBD1 CSADRVGGYTF TGCAGCGCCGACAGGGTTGGAGGCTACACCTTC
TRBJ1-1 NA TRBV6-5 NA CATNIDSNTEAFF TGTGCCACCAATATAGACAGTAACACTGAAGCTTTCTTT
TRBJ2-3 NA TRBV5-1 NA CASSLGAPGLDF TGCGCCAGCAGCTTGGGGGCCCCGGGGTTGGATTTT
TRBJ1-5 once TRBV6-5 NA CASSLEGGGNQPQHF TGTGCCAGCAGCCTCGAGGGCGGGGGCAATCAGCCCCAGCATTTT
TRBJ2-7 NA TRBV28 TRBD1 CASSRGLGRERRYEQYF TGTGCCAGCAGCAGGGGGCTCGGGCGGGAAAGGAGGTACGAGCAGTACTTC
TRBJ2-5 once TRBV7-9 NA CASSTTWEETQYF TGTGCCAGCAGCACCACCTGGGAGGAGACCCAGTACTTC
TRBJ2-7 NA TRBV5-1 NA CASSSRRLPYEQYF TGCGCCAGCAGCTCCCGCAGGCTTCCCTACGAGCAGTACTTC